This paragraph reports one TCR beta chain. Before vaccination, two weeks after the third vaccination, and at progression, PBMC were collected. TCRdb's table, derived via immunoSEQ multiplex PCR, lists solely in-frame clones and lacks some. The data hold 90,000 or so clones, with more than 70% observed a single time. The source of the sample is a study of glioma-infiltrating T cells after dendritic cell vaccination. This specimen consisted of blood, obtained before dendritic cell vaccination. The receptor comes from a human donor with glioblastoma.

The CDR3, as DNA: TGTGCCAGCAACAAACGGAGGGAAGAGACCCAGTACTTC. Protein sequence: CASNKRREETQYF. This sequence joins TRBV9 and TRBJ2-5; TRBD2 is a possible D gene (6 bases). With 6 bases removed from V and 3 bases from J, the gap between germline ends came to 12 bases. Germline CDR1 is SGDLS and CDR2 is YYNGEE. The CDR3 totals 13 residues.